These 17 T cell receptor beta chains were sequenced from one sample in a study of T cells in Graves' hyperthyroidism and ophthalmopathy. RNA transcripts provided the source from which TCR beta CDR3 regions were amplified. First-round RT-PCR of the TCR CDR3 relied on the HTBI primer set. TCRdb redid the calling of the multiplex PCR reads with MiXCR, one entry per CDR3 protein. Altogether 400,000 or so distinct CDR3 sequences are present, roughly 15% being singletons, with the ten largest covering roughly a fifth. Source material: blood. The receptors were gathered from a woman in her sixties with Graves' ophthalmopathy.

On this clonotype: The junction and the germline gene differ at one end; a read error may be behind it. This chain uses TRBV20-1 with TRBJ2-7, with D unclear. Germline V gene lookup returns CDR1 DFQATT and CDR2 SNEGSKA (reference sequence). CDR3 length: 12 residues. The CDR3 sequence is CSSLSHSYEQYF. The CDR3 bases are TGTAGTAGCCTTAGCCACTCCTACGAGCAGTACTTC.

In this sample, this clonotype turned up a few times. The chain has TRBV14 and TRBJ1-6, with D hard to call. The CDR3 runs 17 residues. Trimming pared 2 bases from V and 7 bases from J, leaving 18 bases between. Germline CDR1 and CDR2: SGHDN and FVKESK. The CDR3 sequence is CASSQLFGTEANSPLHF. The CDR3 bases are TGTGCCAGCAGCCAACTGTTTGGAACCGAAGCAAATTCACCCCTCCACTTT.

This clonotype was counted many times. The chain employs TRBV12-3 or TRBV12-4 and TRBJ2-2, with a possible D match to TRBD2 (6 bases). V dropped 6 bases and J dropped 4 bases, with 12 bases sitting between them. The CDR3 length is 14 residues. This CDR3 is CASSWAGSTGELFF. The CDR3 DNA follows: TGTGCCAGCAGCTGGGCGGGGTCCACCGGGGAGCTGTTTTTT.

This clonotype was counted between two and nine times. The chain recombines TRBV6-5 with TRBJ1-1, with D possibly being TRBD1 (5 bases). This CDR3 is built from 14 residues. Trimming shortened V by 2 bases and J by 2 bases, and 9 bases separated the two germline ends. Germline V gives CDR1 MNHEY, CDR2 SVGAGI. Here the CDR3 reads CASSYQGINTEAFF. In DNA, the CDR3 is TGTGCCAGCAGTTACCAGGGAATAAACACTGAAGCTTTCTTT.

J is TRBJ2-5 and V is TRBV7-6; no firm D call. The CDR3 has 12 residues. The germline gives CDR1 SGHVS, CDR2 FNYEAQ. V lost 3 bases, J lost 2 bases, and 4 bases lay in between. The CDR3 loop reads CASSFQQETQYF. CDR3 sequence (DNA): TGTGCCAGCAGCTTTCAACAAGAGACCCAGTACTTC.

This clonotype has a count of ten or more. V and J are TRBV7-6 and TRBJ2-1, with TRBD2 matching 9 bases. The V and J ends lost 5 bases and 7 bases, in that order; junction bases with no gene match: 6. The germline gives CDR1 SGHVS, CDR2 FNYEAQ. CDR3 size: 14 residues. The chain's CDR3 is CASSPRREGNEQFF. CDR3 DNA sequence: TGTGCCAGCAGCCCAAGGCGGGAGGGGAATGAGCAGTTCTTC. Looking up the rest from reference TRBV7-6 and TRBJ2-1 gives the full variable domain: GAGVSQSPRYKVTKRGQDVALRCDPISGHVSLYWYRQALGQGPEFLTYFNYEAQQDKSGLPNDRFSAERPEGSISTLTIQRTEQRDSAMYRCASSPRREGNEQFFGPGTRLTVL.

In this sample, this clonotype turned up many times. This chain connects TRBV6-1 to TRBJ1-5; maybe TRBD1 (6 bases). The germline V gene encodes CDR1 MNHNS and CDR2 SASEGT. The V and J ends lost 7 bases and 7 bases respectively, with 14 bases between them. This CDR3 is built from 13 residues. CDR3 bases: TGTGCCAGCACCGAGGGGGGGGTCCAGCCCCAGCATTTT. Amino acids: CASTEGGVQPQHF.

Comments on this clonotype: A much larger clone lies one base from this, so it may be a read error. V usage is TRBV20-1 and J usage is TRBJ2-1, with 8 bases matching TRBD2. Per germline, CDR1 DFQATT and CDR2 SNEGSKA (reference sequence). The CDR3 has 15 amino acids. CDR3 protein: CGATGGTRGGNEQFF. The DNA for the CDR3 is TGCGGTGCTACTGGAGGGACTAGGGGCGGGAATGAGCAGTTCTTC.

The CDR3 spells CASSYLGQRAYEQYF. The CDR3 DNA reads TGTGCCAGCAGTTACTTGGGACAGCGAGCCTACGAGCAGTACTTC. The chain joins TRBV6-9 to TRBJ2-7; 7 bases match TRBD1. Losses at the gene ends were 3 bases for V and 2 bases for J; bases not matched to a gene: 7. Germline V gives CDR1 MNHGY, CDR2 SVAAGI. This CDR3 contains 15 residues.

This clonotype has ten or more counts. This sequence joins TRBV20-1 and TRBJ2-7, with TRBD2 identical over 12 bases. There are 18 residues in the CDR3. The germline V gene encodes CDR1 DFQATT and CDR2 SNEGSKA (reference sequence). Losses at the gene ends were 0 bases for V and 5 bases for J; bases not matched to a gene: 14. DNA of the CDR3: TGCAGTGCTAGAGATGGCAGCGATTATACTAGCGGGAGGAACGAGCAGTACTTC. This encodes CSARDGSDYTSGRNEQYF.

In this sample, this clonotype turned up many times. This chain connects TRBV6-1 to TRBJ1-1; D remains unclear. The V and J ends lost 6 bases and 1 base respectively, with 18 bases between them. The CDR3 sequence is 16 residues long. Germline loops: CDR1 MNHNS, CDR2 SASEGT. The CDR3 region is CASSETPWTANTEAFF. In nucleotides, the CDR3 is TGTGCCAGCAGCGAAACCCCCTGGACTGCGAACACTGAAGCTTTCTTT.

The chain employs TRBV12-3 or TRBV12-4 and TRBJ2-5, with a weak D call TRBD1 (6 bases). The CDR3 consists of 13 residues. V was shortened by 7 bases and J by 2 bases, with 11 bases between the two germline ends. DNA for the CDR3: TGTGCCAGCAAATGGGACAATCAAGAGACCCAGTACTTC. Translation gives CASKWDNQETQYF.

In its sample, this clonotype was seen many times. The chain combines TRBV5-6 with TRBJ1-4; D not resolved. CDR1 is SGHDT, CDR2 YYEEEE, per germline. The CDR3 spans 16 residues. V lost 0 bases and J 2 bases, leaving 11 bases between the germline ends. CDR3 region: CASSLAGRRTNEKLFF. The CDR3 DNA reads as TGTGCCAGCAGCTTGGCCGGTAGAAGGACTAATGAAAAACTGTTTTTT.

The V gene is TRBV29-1, the J gene TRBJ2-1; D gene uncertain. The CDR3 is made up of 15 amino acids. Trimming removed 8 bases from V and 0 bases from J, with 17 bases in between. Germline-derived CDR1 and CDR2 are SQVTM and ANQGSEA. As DNA, the CDR3 is TGCAGCCCGCTGCCCGGATCATCCTCCTACAATGAGCAGTTCTTC. This encodes CSPLPGSSSYNEQFF.

This clonotype was observed a handful of times. This chain connects TRBV3-1 to TRBJ2-7, with D possibly TRBD1 on 7 matching bases. This CDR3 spans 17 amino acids. The V end was cut by 1 base, the J end by 4 bases, with 20 bases between. Per germline, CDR1 LGHDT and CDR2 YNNKEL (reference sequence). The CDR3 sequence: CASSQGRGRRGTYEQYF. DNA for the CDR3: TGTGCCAGCAGCCAAGGGAGGGGGCGCAGAGGCACGTACGAGCAGTACTTC.

This clonotype was detected a few times. This chain links TRBV9 with TRBJ2-2; TRBD1 agrees at 10 bases. This CDR3 is built from 17 residues. Trimming at V came to 4 bases and at J to 4 bases, leaving 10 bases not matched to a gene. CDR1 and CDR2 (germline): SGDLS, YYNGEE. CDR3 bases: TGTGCCAGCAGCCCCTCAATTCGACAGGGGGCCACCGGGGAGCTGTTTTTT. This codes for CASSPSIRQGATGELFF.

This clonotype has a handful of counts. The rearrangement uses TRBV4-1 and TRBJ1-6; D remains unclear. V lost 2 bases to trimming and J lost 0 bases, with 8 bases between them. This CDR3 has 16 residues. In germline, CDR1 is MGHRA, CDR2 YSYEKL. In nucleotides, the CDR3 is TGCGCCAGCAGCCAACCCGGCGGCTCCTATAATTCACCCCTCCACTTT. Its protein is CASSQPGGSYNSPLHF.